This T cell receptor (beta chain) was captured in a study of CD8+ T cells in alopecia areata. Overall study findings and caveats: Normal scalp showed lower clonality than lesional scalp, especially alopecia totalis/universalis. Sharing of TCRs across patients appeared less clear than in mice, possibly for HLA-related reasons. Besides other cells, scalp samples also yield sequences of resident alphabeta T cells from normal skin.

The CDR3 totals 17 residues. Germline-derived CDR1 and CDR2 are SGHRS and YFSETQ. The V end lost 1 base, the J end lost 1 base, and 17 bases lay between the germline ends. In the case of this clone: Its antigen remains unknown.

In each case, RNA was isolated and then reverse transcribed into cDNA as the sequencing template. Assay used: immunoSEQ multiplex PCR; TCRdb lists only in-frame clones, some missing. The data contain under 150,000 clones, roughly 60% of them singletons. PBMCs served as the source from which CD4+ and CD8+ T cells were sorted. Material: CD8+ T cells sorted from blood. The TCR was taken from a human donor in good health. The V call is TRBV5-1, the J call TRBJ1-2; D might be TRBD1 (5 bases). The DNA of the CDR3 is TGCGCCAGCAGCTTGAAGGGGCCCCTGCCCTTTAACTATGGCTACACCTTC. This gives the protein CASSLKGPLPFNYGYTF.